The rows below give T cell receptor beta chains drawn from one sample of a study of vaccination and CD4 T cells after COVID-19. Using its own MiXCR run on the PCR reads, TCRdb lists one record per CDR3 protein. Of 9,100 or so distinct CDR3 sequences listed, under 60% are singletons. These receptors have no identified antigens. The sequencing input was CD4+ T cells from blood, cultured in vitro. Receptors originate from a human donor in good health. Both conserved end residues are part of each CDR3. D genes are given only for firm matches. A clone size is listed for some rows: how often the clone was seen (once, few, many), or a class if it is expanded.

CASSFGGANSYEQYF | TGTGCCAGCAGTTTCGGGGGAGCGAACTCCTACGAGCAGTACTTC | . | . | TRBJ2-7 | TRBV12-3/TRBV12-4
CASSTWTGTTEAFF | TGTGCCAGCAGTACATGGACAGGGACCACTGAAGCTTTCTTT | TRBD1 | . | TRBJ1-1 | TRBV28
CASSFPFGAEGAGNSPLHF | TGTGCCAGCAGTTTCCCTTTCGGGGCTGAGGGGGCAGGGAATTCACCCCTCCACTTT | TRBD1 | . | TRBJ1-6 | TRBV28
CAWSKGSHEQYF | TGTGCCTGGAGTAAGGGTTCCCACGAGCAGTACTTC | . | . | TRBJ2-7 | TRBV30
CASTGIYEQYF | TGTGCCAGCACTGGAATCTACGAGCAGTACTTC | . | once | TRBJ2-7 | TRBV6-1
CAISRDTGEGPQHF | TGTGCCATCAGCCGGGACACCGGAGAAGGGCCCCAGCATTTT | . | . | TRBJ1-5 | TRBV10-3
CASGRGDYGYTF | TGTGCCAGTGGCAGGGGAGACTATGGCTACACCTTC | . | . | TRBJ1-2 | TRBV19
CASSGLDYSNQPQHF | TGTGCCAGTAGTGGGCTAGACTATAGCAATCAGCCCCAGCATTTT | . | few | TRBJ1-5 | TRBV19
CASSLVRSQETQYF | TGTGCCAGCAGCTTAGTGAGATCCCAAGAGACCCAGTACTTC | . | . | TRBJ2-5 | TRBV7-8
CASSLLGFGYGYTF | TGTGCCAGCAGCTTGTTAGGGTTTGGCTATGGCTACACCTTC | . | . | TRBJ1-2 | TRBV5-8
CASMSRAKETQYF | TGTGCCAGTATGTCTAGGGCCAAAGAGACCCAGTACTTC | . | few | TRBJ2-5 | TRBV19
CASSVQGGEQYF | TGTGCCAGCAGTGTTCAGGGGGGGGAGCAGTACTTC | . | few | TRBJ2-7 | TRBV2
CSARVPGTANTGELFF | TGCAGTGCTAGAGTCCCCGGGACTGCGAACACCGGGGAGCTGTTTTTT | . | . | TRBJ2-2 | TRBV20-1
CASAPMRIRQNTGELFF | TGTGCCAGCGCCCCCATGCGGATTCGACAAAACACCGGGGAGCTGTTTTTT | . | . | TRBJ2-2 | TRBV27
CASSFTQPSGYTF | TGTGCCAGCAGCTTTACGCAGCCAAGTGGCTACACCTTC | . | once | TRBJ1-2 | TRBV7-2
CASSLGGGTYEQYF | TGTGCCAGCAGCTTAGGTGGGGGGACCTACGAGCAGTACTTC | . | few | TRBJ2-7 | TRBV7-7
CASSQGGTNYEQYF | TGTGCCAGTAGTCAAGGTGGAACTAACTACGAGCAGTACTTC | . | . | TRBJ2-7 | TRBV19
CASSLGGQGGAFF | TGTGCCAGCAGTTTGGGAGGACAGGGTGGAGCTTTCTTT | TRBD1 | . | TRBJ1-1 | TRBV28
CASSFEENRAFIYGYTF | TGTGCCAGCAGCTTCGAGGAGAACAGGGCCTTTATCTATGGCTACACCTTC | . | few | TRBJ1-2 | TRBV5-5
CASSQAWRGQRIAEAFF | TGTGCCAGCAGCCAAGCTTGGAGGGGGCAGAGGATCGCTGAAGCTTTCTTT | TRBD1 | . | TRBJ1-1 | TRBV14
CASSLLVRNEQFF | TGTGCCAGCAGCTTACTTGTTAGGAATGAGCAGTTCTTC | . | few | TRBJ2-1 | TRBV7-9
CASSPQGGGLYEQYF | TGTGCCAGCAGTCCACAGGGGGGCGGATTGTACGAGCAGTACTTC | TRBD1 | . | TRBJ2-7 | TRBV6-1
CATSDPSFLEQFF | TGTGCCACCAGTGATCCCTCTTTTCTGGAGCAGTTCTTC | . | . | TRBJ2-1 | TRBV24-1
CATSRAGVSVEAFF | TGTGCCACCAGCAGAGCAGGGGTTTCAGTGGAAGCTTTCTTT | . | few | TRBJ1-1 | TRBV15
CSARGLAGAPETQYF | TGCAGTGCTAGGGGACTAGCGGGAGCCCCCGAGACCCAGTACTTC | TRBD2 | . | TRBJ2-5 | TRBV20-1
CASSLGRTGRETQYF | TGTGCCAGCAGCTTGGGTCGGACAGGGAGGGAGACCCAGTACTTC | TRBD1 | . | TRBJ2-5 | TRBV5-8
CATCKRDRGNQPQHF | TGTGCCACTTGTAAACGGGACAGGGGAAACCAGCCCCAGCATTTT | TRBD1 | . | TRBJ1-5 | TRBV19
CASKLAGDRYEQYF | TGTGCCAGCAAACTAGCGGGGGACCGCTACGAGCAGTACTTC | TRBD2 | hyperexpanded | TRBJ2-7 | TRBV7-8
CASSPDQAGLGTEAFF | TGTGCCAGCTCACCGGACCAGGCCGGACTCGGGACTGAAGCTTTCTTT | . | . | TRBJ1-1 | TRBV18
CASSRSRADEQYF | TGTGCCAGCAGCCGTTCCCGAGCGGATGAGCAGTATTTT | . | few | TRBJ2-3 | TRBV7-6
CSVELSQETQYF | TGCAGCGTTGAGCTCAGCCAAGAGACCCAGTACTTC | . | . | TRBJ2-5 | TRBV29-1
CASSLSSGPEAFF | TGTGCCAGCAGTTTATCTTCGGGACCTGAAGCTTTCTTT | . | . | TRBJ1-1 | TRBV27
CASSLSRSYNEQFF | TGTGCCAGCAGTTTATCTCGATCCTACAATGAGCAGTTCTTC | . | once | TRBJ2-1 | TRBV28
CASTGYNSPLHF | TGTGCCAGTACAGGGTATAATTCACCCCTCCACTTT | . | few | TRBJ1-6 | TRBV19
CSGLRNYEQYF | TGCAGCGGCCTACGGAACTACGAGCAGTACTTC | . | . | TRBJ2-7 | TRBV29-1
CAWRIPIRSPLHF | TGTGCCTGGAGGATCCCCATCCGTTCACCCCTCCACTTT | . | . | TRBJ1-6 | TRBV30
CATSRDPEMRTEAFF | TGTGCCACCAGCAGAGATCCGGAGATGCGCACTGAAGCTTTCTTT | . | few | TRBJ1-1 | TRBV15
CASSWGQGFSPLHF | TGTGCCAGCAGCTGGGGACAGGGGTTTTCACCCCTCCACTTT | TRBD1 | . | TRBJ1-6 | TRBV7-9
CSASGQGAEAFF | TGCAGTGCTTCGGGACAGGGGGCTGAAGCTTTCTTT | TRBD1 | few | TRBJ1-1 | TRBV20-1
CASSAGTRAHTQYF | TGTGCCAGCAGTGCAGGGACTAGGGCCCATACGCAGTATTTT | TRBD2 | . | TRBJ2-3 | TRBV28
CASSLQGAVNIQYF | TGTGCCAGCAGTTTACAGGGGGCTGTAAACATTCAGTACTTC | TRBD1 | . | TRBJ2-4 | TRBV27
CASSSPDRVEQYF | TGTGCCAGCAGTTCCCCGGACAGGGTCGAGCAGTACTTC | TRBD1 | . | TRBJ2-7 | TRBV27
CASKSWGGLALNSPLHF | TGTGCCAGCAAATCCTGGGGGGGACTGGCCCTTAATTCACCCCTCCACTTT | . | few | TRBJ1-6 | TRBV27
CASQGAYGYTF | TGTGCCAGTCAGGGGGCTTATGGCTACACCTTC | TRBD1 | few | TRBJ1-2 | TRBV6-1
CASSLRRVQGNTEAFF | TGTGCCAGCAGCCTTAGGAGAGTACAGGGGAACACTGAAGCTTTCTTT | . | . | TRBJ1-1 | TRBV7-2
CASSYSGAGGFAVNTEAFF | TGTGCCAGCAGTTACTCCGGGGCAGGGGGTTTCGCTGTGAACACTGAAGCTTTCTTT | TRBD1 | . | TRBJ1-1 | TRBV6-5